The clone carrying this T cell receptor beta chain turned up a few times. Its antigen is unknown. The data originate from a study of identical twins. Study results and caveats: Analyses of zero insertions could be partly confounded by invariant MAIT and iNKT cells.

One entry per CDR3 protein results from TCRdb running MiXCR on the 5' RACE reads. Of 200,000 or so distinct CDR3 sequences in the sample, roughly 7.5% were seen once. Germline V gene lookup returns CDR1 SGDLS and CDR2 YYNGEE. V trimming: 0 bases; J trimming: 2 bases; junction bases outside the gene matches: 1. CDR3 length equals 17 residues. The sample also formed part of further work on yellow fever vaccine responses in identical twins.

The TCR was taken from a young woman in good health. The sample consisted of memory (CD45RO+) T cells sorted from blood. The chain employs TRBV9 and TRBJ2-3, with 15 bases lining up with TRBD2. CDR3 residues: CASSVGTSGGATDTQYF. CDR3 DNA sequence: TGTGCCAGCAGCGTAGGGACTAGCGGGGGGGCCACAGATACGCAGTATTTT.